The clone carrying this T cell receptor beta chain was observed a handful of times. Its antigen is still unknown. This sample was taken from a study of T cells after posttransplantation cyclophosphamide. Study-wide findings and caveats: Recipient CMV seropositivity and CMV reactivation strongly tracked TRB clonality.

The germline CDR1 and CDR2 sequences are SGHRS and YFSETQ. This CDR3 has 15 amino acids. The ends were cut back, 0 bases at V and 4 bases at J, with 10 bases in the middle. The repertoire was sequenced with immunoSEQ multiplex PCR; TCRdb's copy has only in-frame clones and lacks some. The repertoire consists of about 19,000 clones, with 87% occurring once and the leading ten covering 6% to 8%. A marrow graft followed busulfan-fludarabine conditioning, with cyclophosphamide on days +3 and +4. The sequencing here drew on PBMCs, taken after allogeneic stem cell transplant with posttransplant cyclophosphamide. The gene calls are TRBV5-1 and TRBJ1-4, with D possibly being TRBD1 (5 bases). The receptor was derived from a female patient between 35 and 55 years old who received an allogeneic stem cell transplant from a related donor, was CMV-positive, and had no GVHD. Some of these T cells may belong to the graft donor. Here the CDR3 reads CASSLADSFNEKLFF. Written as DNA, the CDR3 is TGCGCCAGCAGCTTGGCCGACAGCTTTAATGAAAAACTGTTTTTT.